This record looks at one T cell receptor beta chain sequence and its context. This record comes from a study of blood T cell repertoires in COVID-19. Across the whole study: Samples taken during acute and convalescent COVID-19 were collected in the United States, Italy and Spain.

Between the trimmed V and J ends, which lost 1 base and 2 bases, there was a span of 11 bases. Germline values: CDR1 SGHTA, CDR2 FQGNSA. This CDR3 comprises 15 residues. Authors' processing steps: The assay estimated nucleated cells by amplifying reference gene primers. Sequencing used immunoSEQ multiplex PCR; TCRdb keeps in-frame clones, though not all of them. V and J calls and clone size are copied from that table; D and trimming were computed from the DNA. There are roughly 140,000 clones in the sample; approximately 85% occur only once, and 6.5% to 9.5% lies in the top ten. The clonotype comes from a woman aged 55-75 years with COVID-19, enrolled during active disease. The chain recombines TRBV7-2 with TRBJ1-2; D ambiguous. The sequenced material came from peripheral blood. CDR3: CASSLDVGGNYGYTF. In nucleotides, the CDR3 is TGTGCCAGCAGCTTAGACGTTGGCGGAAACTATGGCTACACCTTC.